This TCR beta chain was recovered during a study of blood T cells in healthy people across ages. Points from the study as a whole: There were more naive CD4+ cells and higher diversity in long-lived donors than in aged donors.

The sample providers were healthy Caucasian people from Russia, aged about 6 to 95. Using a J-beta primer mix together with a sample-barcoded 5' primer, a second PCR was run for roughly 6 to 12 cycles. A template-switch adaptor containing 12 random nucleotides labeled each cDNA molecule. TCRdb itself ran the 5' RACE reads through MiXCR, one entry per CDR3 protein. The sample shows 900,000 to 950,000 distinct CDR3 sequences, roughly 29% of them seen only once. Concerning this clonotype itself: Its antigen remains unidentified. Given a much more abundant clone one base away, this may be a read error.

The sample also formed part of further work on T cells of mothers and their children.

This receptor was taken from a woman between 40 and 55 years old in good health. The sample consisted of blood.

The DNA for the CDR3 is TGTGCCAGCAGCCATGAGGGGGCTTCCAGCTCCTACGAGCAGTACTTC. Residues: CASSHEGASSSYEQYF. The chain is built from TRBV4-2 and TRBJ2-7, with TRBD1 matching 7 bases. The germline V gene has CDR1 LGHNA and CDR2 YNFKEQ. J gave up 0 bases and V 3 bases, and 8 bases lay outside the gene matches. This CDR3 is 16 amino acids long.